A single sample is the source of the 20 T cell receptor beta chains below, sequenced in a study of CD8 T cells in Susac syndrome. Random hexamers were used to reverse transcribe an amount of about 0.45 to 1 ug RNA. A single record per CDR3 protein comes from TCRdb applying MiXCR to the immunoSEQ multiplex PCR reads. The profile shows under 200,000 distinct CDR3 sequences, approximately 94% of them singletons. The sample comprised CD4+ T cells from PBMCs. The receptor set was obtained from a human donor with Susac syndrome.

In this sample, this clonotype turned up once. The chain carries TRBV15 and TRBJ1-5, with 8 positions matching TRBD1. CDR3 length equals 15 residues. After removal of 0 bases from V and 5 bases from J, the junction contained 3 bases not matched to a gene. The germline CDR1 and CDR2 sequences are LNHNV and YYDKDF (reference sequence). The CDR3 nucleotides are TGTGCCACCAGCAGAGACAGGGGGCGTCATCAGCCCCAGCATTTT. It is translated as CATSRDRGRHQPQHF. Filled out from reference TRBV15 and TRBJ1-5, the complete variable domain reads DAMVIQNPRYQVTQFGKPVTLSCSQTLNHNVMYWYQQKSSQAPKLLFHYYDKDFNNEADTPDNFQSRRPNTSFCFLDIRSPGLGDTAMYLCATSRDRGRHQPQHFGDGTRLSIL.

The chain is built from TRBV29-1 and TRBJ1-2, with D possibly being TRBD1 (6 bases). Trimming removed 4 bases from V and 3 bases from J, with 21 bases in between. Germline assignment: CDR1 SQVTM and CDR2 ANQGSEA. This CDR3 is 16 amino acids long. As DNA, the CDR3 is TGCAGCGTTGGGTATGGTACCACAGGGAGAGACTATGGCTACACCTTC. Encoded protein: CSVGYGTTGRDYGYTF.

The rearrangement uses TRBV20-1 and TRBJ2-7; D perhaps matches TRBD2 (7 bases). Germline-derived CDR1 and CDR2 are DFQATT and SNEGSKA (reference sequence). V shed 3 bases and J shed 9 bases, with 21 bases lying between them. This CDR3 contains 14 residues. The CDR3 coding sequence is TGCAGTGCTAGCGGGGGGCTGGGTGCTGGCGGGCAGTACTTC. It specifies CSASGGLGAGGQYF.

The chain carries TRBV6-4 and TRBJ1-3; D gene ambiguous. V lost 8 bases, J lost 9 bases, and 26 bases lay in between. CDR3 length: 16 amino acids. Per germline, CDR1 MRHNA and CDR2 SNTAGT. CDR3: CASYVRLSTAGGTIYF. The CDR3 nucleotides are TGTGCCAGCTACGTACGGCTTTCAACGGCGGGCGGCACCATATATTTT.

The gene calls are TRBV29-1 and TRBJ2-5; no clear D. Per germline, CDR1 SQVTM and CDR2 ANQGSEA. Trimming left V 3 bases short and J 5 bases short, with 10 bases between. This CDR3 comprises 12 residues. In DNA, the CDR3 is TGCAGCGTTGACCAACAGAAGGAGACCCAGTACTTC. This codes for CSVDQQKETQYF.

The chain recombines TRBV20-1 with TRBJ2-5; weak D call: TRBD2 (5 bases). CDR3 length equals 12 residues. Germline V CDR1 and CDR2: DFQATT, SNEGSKA (reference sequence). V gave up 3 bases and J gave up 3 bases, with 8 bases separating them. CDR3 sequence reads: CSASPGKETQYF. Written as DNA, the CDR3 is TGCAGTGCTAGCCCCGGGAAAGAGACCCAGTACTTC.

The genes are TRBV4-2 and TRBJ2-4; D is possibly TRBD1 or TRBD2 (5 bases each). CDR3 length equals 14 residues. Germline lookup yields CDR1 LGHNA and CDR2 YNFKEQ. Trimming took off 0 bases at V and 6 bases at J, with 9 bases between the two ends. The CDR3 is CASSQEGDVNIQYF. As DNA, the CDR3 is TGTGCCAGCAGCCAAGAAGGGGACGTAAACATTCAGTACTTC.

As DNA, the CDR3 is TGTGCCAGCAGCTTAGACACTTCGGTAGGGACCCAGTACTTC. This encodes CASSLDTSVGTQYF. The chain couples TRBV7-2 to TRBJ2-5; unclear D gene. The V and J ends lost 1 base and 7 bases respectively, with 13 bases between them. Germline V lookup: CDR1 SGHTA, CDR2 FQGNSA. This CDR3 contains 14 residues.

CDR3 protein: CASSGGQVKNTEAFF. The DNA for the CDR3 is TGCGCCAGCAGCGGAGGACAGGTGAAGAACACTGAAGCTTTCTTT. The chain uses TRBV5-1 and TRBJ1-1; TRBD1 agrees at 7 bases. Germline V gene lookup returns CDR1 SGHRS and CDR2 YFSETQ. CDR3 length: 15 residues. J lost 1 base, V lost 4 bases, and 7 bases had no gene match.

The chain combines TRBV7-9 with TRBJ1-4; weak D call: TRBD1 (5 bases). Between the trimmed V and J ends, which lost 5 bases and 2 bases, there was a span of 9 bases. Germline V CDR1 and CDR2: SEHNR, FQNEAQ (reference sequence). The CDR3 runs to 14 residues. This CDR3 reads CASSLRQTNEKLFF. In DNA form, the CDR3 reads TGTGCCAGCAGCCTACGACAGACTAATGAAAAACTGTTTTTT.

This clonotype was recorded only once. The chain links TRBV5-1 to TRBJ1-2; 7 nucleotides align to TRBD1. Germline CDR1 SGHRS, CDR2 YFSETQ. The CDR3 extends over 14 amino acids. Trimming cost V 4 bases and J 7 bases; bases outside gene matches: 10. The CDR3 DNA reads TGCGCCAGCAGCCAAGGGACAGCCCAGGGTGGCTACACCTTC. Protein sequence: CASSQGTAQGGYTF.

The V gene is TRBV19, the J gene TRBJ2-1; D is possibly TRBD2 (6 bases). CDR3 length: 16 residues. V was clipped by 9 bases and J by 0 bases, with 18 bases between them. In germline, CDR1 is LNHDA, CDR2 SQIVND (reference sequence). In DNA form, the CDR3 reads TGTGCCAGCAGGGACCGTGACGGGAGCTCCTACAATGAGCAGTTCTTC. This sequence encodes CASRDRDGSSYNEQFF.

The V call is TRBV29-1, the J call TRBJ2-1; no definite D call. CDR3 length equals 10 residues. Trimming removed 4 bases from V and 13 bases from J, with 11 bases in between. Germline V gives CDR1 SQVTM, CDR2 ANQGSEA. The CDR3 DNA is TGCAGCGTTGCCTTCTACAGCCAGTTCTTC. Its protein is CSVAFYSQFF.

This chain links TRBV5-4 with TRBJ2-5; D call uncertain. V gave up 0 bases and J gave up 5 bases, with 11 bases separating them. The CDR3 contains 14 residues. Germline values: CDR1 SGHNT, CDR2 YYREEE (reference sequence). The CDR3 nucleotides read TGTGCCAGCAGCTTGGCCGGCCAAGCGGAGACCCAGTACTTC. Translated: CASSLAGQAETQYF.

V and J are TRBV5-1 and TRBJ1-1, with D maybe TRBD1 (5 bases). Trimming left V 0 bases short and J 7 bases short, with 13 bases between. The CDR3 sequence is 14 residues long. The germline gives CDR1 SGHRS, CDR2 YFSETQ. CDR3 nucleotide sequence: TGCGCCAGCAGCTTGGCCTTGGGGGTTGGTGAAGCTTTCTTT. Translating it yields CASSLALGVGEAFF.

This chain joins TRBV5-1 and TRBJ1-2; no reliable D call. This CDR3 region has 14 residues. V dropped 4 bases and J dropped 1 base, with 11 bases sitting between them. Germline V CDR1 and CDR2: SGHRS, YFSETQ. The CDR3 sequence is CASSPEAVNYGYTF. The CDR3 nucleotides are TGCGCCAGCAGCCCCGAGGCGGTTAACTATGGCTACACCTTC.

V and J are TRBV9 and TRBJ2-1, with 10 bases that match TRBD1. V shed 3 bases, J shed 4 bases, and the junction held 7 bases outside the gene matches. The germline gives CDR1 SGDLS, CDR2 YYNGEE. There are 16 residues in the CDR3. CDR3: CASSAKTGGAYNEQFF. The CDR3 nucleotides are TGTGCCAGCAGCGCAAAGACAGGGGGCGCTTACAATGAGCAGTTCTTC.

The V and J genes are TRBV6-6 and TRBJ1-2, with D maybe TRBD1 (5 bases). Germline V lookup: CDR1 MNHNY, CDR2 SVGAGI (reference sequence). Trimming shortened V by 2 bases and J by 5 bases, and 12 bases separated the two germline ends. The CDR3 loop spans 14 amino acids. The CDR3 DNA is TGTGCCAGCAGTTACACCGGGACGGAATATGGCTACACCTTC. Its translation: CASSYTGTEYGYTF.

The V call is TRBV15, the J call TRBJ2-1, with TRBD2 identical over 10 bases. The J segment lost 7 bases and the V segment lost 1 base, leaving 13 bases of the junction unmatched. The CDR3 totals 18 residues. Germline loops: CDR1 LNHNV, CDR2 YYDKDF (reference sequence). The CDR3 DNA reads TGTGCCACCAGCAGAGTACCCTCGACCCTAGCGGGGGTAAATGAGCAGTTCTTC. It yields the protein CATSRVPSTLAGVNEQFF.

In this sample, this clonotype turned up a few times. The chain uses TRBV13 and TRBJ1-1, with no clear D. Trimming took off 1 base at V and 4 bases at J, with 7 bases between the two ends. The germline V gene has CDR1 PRHDT and CDR2 FYEKMQ (reference sequence). The length of the CDR3 is 13 residues. CDR3 sequence reads: CASSLERSTEAFF. The CDR3 DNA reads TGTGCCAGCAGCTTAGAGCGGAGCACTGAAGCTTTCTTT.